This T cell receptor beta chain was retrieved from a study of PD-1 blockade in classical Hodgkin lymphoma. Indicated time point: cycle 4 day 1 (C4D1), after around six weeks of nivolumab. Brentuximab vedotin exposure varied, and every patient relapsed after autologous stem cell transplantation. The CDR3 runs to 15 residues. Trimming cost V 0 bases and J 5 bases; bases outside gene matches: 4. Germline CDR1 reads SGDLS; CDR2 reads YYNGEE. With respect to this clone: Its antigen remains unidentified. Within the sample, other DNA sequences also encode this same CDR3.

Using immunoSEQ multiplex PCR, the repertoire was profiled, and TCRdb retains in-frame clones only, with some absent. The sample lists fewer than 50,000 clones; roughly 73% were seen once. Points from the study as a whole: Complete responders started with a diversity level that resembled newly diagnosed patients at baseline. Relative to healthy donors, newly diagnosed patients reportedly had lower baseline TCR diversity, which was reported as lower still in relapsed/refractory patients. Possible causes of repertoire differences, disease activity or prior therapy, remain undefined. Diversity in CD4+ TCRs, unlike that measured in CD8+ TCRs, had risen significantly by C4D1.

V is TRBV9 and J is TRBJ1-1, with 10 positions matching TRBD1. Sample: peripheral blood mononuclear cells (PBMCs), taken before the fourth cycle of nivolumab. The TCR sequence derives from a human donor with classical Hodgkin lymphoma. In DNA form, the CDR3 reads TGTGCCAGCAGCGTAGCTGGGGGACAGGGGACTGAAGCTTTCTTT. Translation gives CASSVAGGQGTEAFF.